The 26 T cell receptor beta chains presented below share a single source sample, sequenced in a study of cytomegalovirus exposure and HLA in healthy donors. Vbeta (60) and Jbeta (13) primers were used in the PCR. Measured with immunoSEQ multiplex PCR; TCRdb has only the in-frame clones, and not every one. The sample carries 95,000 to 110,000 clones, 76% recorded once. Material for sequencing was PBMCs. These receptor sequences come from a woman between 18 and 30 years old in good health and CMV-seropositive.

This clone was seen just once. The CDR3 ends on some other residue instead of the conserved phenylalanine or tryptophan, so this is likely a read error. The V call is TRBV30, the J call TRBJ1-1; 9 positions agree with TRBD1. The CDR3 runs 13 residues. V was pared by 2 bases and J by 5 bases, with 3 bases of the junction left unmatched. CDR1 is GTSNPN, CDR2 SVGIG, per germline (reference sequence). The CDR3 region has the DNA TGTGCCTGGAGTCCCGGGACAGGGACTGAAGCTTTCCTT. Protein: CAWSPGTGTEAFL.

This clone appeared a single time. The chain has TRBV19 and TRBJ2-3; TRBD1 agrees at 9 bases. The CDR3 covers 16 residues. In germline, CDR1 is LNHDA, CDR2 SQIVND (reference sequence). Trimming cost V 4 bases and J 2 bases; bases outside gene matches: 7. The CDR3, as DNA: TGTGCCAGTAGTAGTTCCGGGACAGGGCTCACAGATACGCAGTATTTT. This gives the protein CASSSSGTGLTDTQYF. Variable domain in full (rest from reference TRBV19 and TRBJ2-3): DGGITQSPKYLFRKEGQNVTLSCEQNLNHDAMYWYRQDPGQGLRLIYYSQIVNDFQKGDIAEGYSVSREKKESFPLTVTSAQKNPTAFYLCASSSSGTGLTDTQYFGPGTRLTVL.

The CDR3 sequence is CAISEPTGTGYGYTF. CDR3 bases: TGTGCCATCAGTGAGCCGACAGGGACCGGCTATGGCTACACCTTC. The rearrangement links TRBV10-3 to TRBJ1-2; 7 bases are shared with TRBD1. This CDR3 contains 15 residues. J lost 4 bases, V lost 2 bases, and 7 bases had no gene match. Germline CDR1 ENHRY, CDR2 SYGVKD.

The chain carries TRBV30 and TRBJ2-1; TRBD2 matches 9 bases. Trimming at V came to 5 bases and at J to 7 bases, leaving 3 bases not matched to a gene. The germline V gene encodes CDR1 GTSNPN and CDR2 SVGIG (reference sequence). The CDR3 contains 12 residues. CDR3 DNA: TGTGCCTGGGGACTAGCGCTGAATGAGCAGTTCTTC. This codes for CAWGLALNEQFF. Complete variable domain (other parts from reference TRBV30 and TRBJ2-1): SQTIHQWPATLVQPVGSPLSLECTVEGTSNPNLYWYRQAAGRGLQLLFYSVGIGQISSEVPQNLSASRPQDRQFILSSKKLLLSDSGFYLCAWGLALNEQFFGPGTRLTVL.

This clone was recorded once. J is TRBJ2-7 and V is TRBV5-6; tentatively, D is TRBD1 (5 bases). V gave up 2 bases and J gave up 0 bases, with 9 bases separating them. This CDR3 has 14 amino acids. CDR1 is SGHDT, CDR2 YYEEEE, per germline. DNA for the CDR3: TGTGCCAGCAGCTTACCGACAGCCTCCTACGAGCAGTACTTC. It codes for CASSLPTASYEQYF. Full variable domain (missing parts from reference TRBV5-6 and TRBJ2-7): DAGVTQSPTHLIKTRGQQVTLRCSPKSGHDTVSWYQQALGQGPQFIFQYYEEEERQRGNFPDRFSGHQFPNYSSELNVNALLLGDSALYLCASSLPTASYEQYFGPGTRLTVT.

The rearrangement joins TRBV6-1 to TRBJ2-5; TRBD1 is a possible D gene (6 bases). The germline V gene has CDR1 MNHNS and CDR2 SASEGT. Between the trimmed V and J ends, which lost 4 bases and 0 bases, there was a span of 9 bases. The CDR3 totals 14 residues. In DNA, the CDR3 is TGTGCCAGCAGTGCAGGGGAATACCAAGAGACCCAGTACTTC. Protein: CASSAGEYQETQYF.

On this clone: This specimen includes other DNA sequences encoding the same CDR3. The chain couples TRBV30 to TRBJ2-7, with 8 bases that match TRBD1. This CDR3 comprises 14 residues. Germline CDR1 and CDR2: GTSNPN and SVGIG (reference sequence). V was pared by 0 bases and J by 4 bases, with 5 bases of the junction left unmatched. Here the CDR3 reads CAWSVGTGSYEQYF. CDR3 nucleotides: TGTGCCTGGAGTGTGGGGACAGGCTCTTACGAGCAGTACTTC. Variable domain in full (rest from reference TRBV30 and TRBJ2-7): SQTIHQWPATLVQPVGSPLSLECTVEGTSNPNLYWYRQAAGRGLQLLFYSVGIGQISSEVPQNLSASRPQDRQFILSSKKLLLSDSGFYLCAWSVGTGSYEQYFGPGTRLTVT.

The gene calls are TRBV10-2 and TRBJ2-1; perhaps TRBD2 as D (5 bases). Germline V gene sequence: CDR1 WSHSY, CDR2 SAAADI. V was trimmed by 7 bases and J by 0 bases, leaving 13 bases between them. The length of the CDR3 is 15 residues. The CDR3 spells CASTIQRSSYNEQFF. CDR3 sequence (DNA): TGCGCCAGCACTATACAGCGGAGCTCCTACAATGAGCAGTTCTTC.

The V gene is TRBV9, the J gene TRBJ2-4; TRBD1 is a possible D gene (6 bases). This CDR3 region has 14 residues. Between the trimmed V and J ends, which lost 3 bases and 5 bases, there was a span of 12 bases. Germline lookup yields CDR1 SGDLS and CDR2 YYNGEE. CDR3 DNA: TGTGCCAGCAGCGCATACAGGGACCAAAACATTCAGTACTTC. Protein sequence: CASSAYRDQNIQYF.

This clone appeared once. V gene TRBV5-1 combines with J gene TRBJ1-2; D perhaps matches TRBD1 (5 bases). CDR1 is SGHRS and CDR2 is YFSETQ in the germline V gene. This CDR3 is built from 15 residues. V was pared by 0 bases and J by 3 bases, with 12 bases between. The CDR3 protein is CASSLELGEHYGYTF. In nucleotides, the CDR3 is TGCGCCAGCAGCTTGGAGTTAGGGGAACACTATGGCTACACCTTC.

This chain links TRBV7-8 with TRBJ1-1; D ambiguous. Deletions cut 1 base from V and 3 bases from J, with 6 bases between. This CDR3 comprises 13 residues. Germline loops: CDR1 SGHVS, CDR2 FQNEAQ. The CDR3 sequence is CASSLVGHTEAFF. CDR3 sequence (DNA): TGTGCCAGCAGCTTAGTGGGCCACACTGAAGCTTTCTTT.

The DNA of the CDR3 is TGTGCCAGCAGCTTAGCGGGGGGACAGGTGAACACTGAAGCTTTCTTT. Amino acids: CASSLAGGQVNTEAFF. The V call is TRBV7-6, the J call TRBJ1-1; 8 bases map to TRBD1. CDR3 length: 16 residues. V lost 0 bases to trimming and J lost 0 bases; unmatched junction nucleotides: 3. Germline V gene lookup returns CDR1 SGHVS and CDR2 FNYEAQ.

The rearrangement links TRBV5-1 to TRBJ2-7; D possibly corresponds to TRBD2 (5 bases). Germline values: CDR1 SGHRS, CDR2 YFSETQ. Trimming cost V 4 bases and J 2 bases, with 16 bases left between them. The CDR3 extends over 15 amino acids. This CDR3 is CASSPGGSTTYEQYF. The CDR3 DNA reads as TGCGCCAGCAGCCCGGGCGGGTCCACGACCTACGAGCAGTACTTC. The full variable domain, its missing parts supplied by reference TRBV5-1 and TRBJ2-7, is KAGVTQTPRYLIKTRGQQVTLSCSPISGHRSVSWYQQTPGQGLQFLFEYFSETQRNKGNFPGRFSGRQFSNSRSEMNVSTLELGDSALYLCASSPGGSTTYEQYFGPGTRLTVT.

This clone was seen a handful of times. The chain recombines TRBV7-3 with TRBJ2-1; a weak D match, TRBD1 (6 bases). The CDR3 runs to 13 residues. Germline V lookup: CDR1 SGHTA, CDR2 FQGTGA. V was clipped by 0 bases and J by 10 bases, with 10 bases between them. The CDR3 DNA sequence: TGTGCCAGCAGCTTAACTACCACAGGGGAGCAGTTCTTC. Translating it yields CASSLTTTGEQFF.

CDR3 loop: CASSSNGLAANTGELFF. The CDR3 coding sequence is TGTGCCAGCAGCTCCAATGGACTAGCGGCGAACACCGGGGAGCTGTTTTTT. V gene TRBV5-6 combines with J gene TRBJ2-2, with TRBD2 identical over 10 bases. The trim removed 3 bases at V and 0 bases at J, leaving 5 bases unmatched. This CDR3 contains 17 residues. Per the germline V gene, CDR1 is SGHDT and CDR2 is YYEEEE.

The chain carries TRBV6-5 and TRBJ1-6, with D unresolved. The CDR3 length is 12 residues. V was trimmed by 6 bases and J by 14 bases, leaving 14 bases between them. CDR1 is MNHEY and CDR2 is SVGAGI in the germline V gene. As DNA, the CDR3 is TGTGCCAGCAGCCGGGTCAACACGGCCCTCCACTTT. This encodes CASSRVNTALHF.

The chain links TRBV30 to TRBJ1-2, with a tentative D call TRBD1 (5 bases). The V and J ends lost 3 bases and 7 bases respectively, with 15 bases between them. The germline V gene has CDR1 GTSNPN and CDR2 SVGIG (reference sequence). The length of the CDR3 is 13 residues. CDR3 region: CAWSRQAQGGYTF. The CDR3 DNA sequence: TGTGCCTGGAGCCGGCAGGCCCAGGGTGGCTACACCTTC.

This clone was seen once. CDR3 nucleotide sequence: TGTGCCAGCAGCTTGGGGACTAGCAGATACAATGAGCAGTTCTTC. This codes for CASSLGTSRYNEQFF. The gene calls are TRBV11-1 and TRBJ2-1; 9 bases agree with TRBD2. V shed 3 bases and J 4 bases; nucleotides not matched to a gene: 4. This CDR3 is 15 amino acids long. Germline assignment: CDR1 SGHAT and CDR2 FQDESV (reference sequence).

The chain employs TRBV10-2 and TRBJ2-7; weak D call: TRBD2 (6 bases). Germline CDR1 WSHSY, CDR2 SAAADI. The CDR3 consists of 15 residues. Trimming took off 4 bases at V and 2 bases at J, with 15 bases between the two ends. CDR3 sequence reads: CASSALPGAPYEQYF. CDR3 nucleotides: TGCGCCAGCAGTGCGCTACCGGGAGCCCCCTACGAGCAGTACTTC.

The chain carries TRBV7-6 and TRBJ2-2, with D perhaps matching TRBD2 (6 bases). This CDR3 region has 16 residues. The V gene's germline CDR1 is SGHVS and CDR2 FNYEAQ. Trimming left V 1 base short and J 5 bases short, with 14 bases between. This CDR3 reads CASSLEGLAPTGELFF. The CDR3 DNA sequence: TGTGCCAGCAGCTTAGAAGGGCTAGCGCCGACCGGGGAGCTGTTTTTT.

This chain links TRBV11-3 with TRBJ1-1, with 11 bases lining up with TRBD1. Germline CDR1 and CDR2: SGHNT and YENEEA. Trimming removed 2 bases from V and 5 bases from J; junction bases left unmatched: 4. The length of the CDR3 is 15 residues. The CDR3 protein is CASSLQGQGGTEAFF. CDR3 nucleotides: TGTGCCAGCAGCTTACAGGGACAGGGGGGGACTGAAGCTTTCTTT.

The chain couples TRBV9 to TRBJ1-1; D may be TRBD1 (5 bases). Germline CDR1 is SGDLS and CDR2 is YYNGEE. The length of the CDR3 is 16 residues. Trimming took off 6 bases at V and 1 base at J, with 19 bases between the two ends. The CDR3 coding sequence is TGTGCCAGCAACGGGGGGGGAGACTTTGAGAACACTGAAGCTTTCTTT. This codes for CASNGGGDFENTEAFF.

The chain uses TRBV28 and TRBJ2-7; weak D call: TRBD1 (6 bases). V was trimmed by 6 bases and J by 7 bases, leaving 16 bases between them. CDR1 is MDHEN, CDR2 SYDVKM, per germline. The CDR3 is 13 residues long. CDR3 bases: TGTGCCAGCAGGGGGGCCAGGGTCGAAGAGCAGTACTTC. The encoded protein is CASRGARVEEQYF.

The DNA for the CDR3 is TGCGCCAGCAGCCAAGTTGGAACTAGCGTTTCCTACGAGCAGTACTTC. It encodes CASSQVGTSVSYEQYF. V is TRBV4-1 and J is TRBJ2-7; the match to TRBD2 covers 7 bases. The CDR3 has 16 residues. Germline loops: CDR1 MGHRA, CDR2 YSYEKL. The J segment lost 1 base and the V segment lost 1 base, leaving 7 bases of the junction unmatched.

This chain connects TRBV5-6 to TRBJ2-1; tentatively, D is TRBD2 (6 bases). The CDR3 is 15 residues long. Trimming pared 4 bases from V and 8 bases from J, leaving 19 bases between. Germline V CDR1 and CDR2: SGHDT, YYEEEE. CDR3 region: CASSLPSGYNDEQFF. The CDR3 nucleotides are TGTGCCAGCAGCCTGCCGAGCGGGTACAATGATGAGCAGTTCTTC.

V gene TRBV5-6 combines with J gene TRBJ1-4; 7 nucleotides align to TRBD1. CDR1 is SGHDT and CDR2 is YYEEEE in the germline V gene. The CDR3 is 15 residues long. Trimming took 3 bases from V and 3 from J; bases not matched to a gene: 5. The CDR3 region has the DNA TGTGCCAGCAGCTATTTGACAGGGTCTAATGAAAAACTGTTTTTT. Its translation: CASSYLTGSNEKLFF.